This T cell receptor beta chain emerged from a study of blood T cells in healthy people across ages. General study findings and limits: Both higher diversity and more naive CD4+ cells marked long-lived donors when set against aged donors. Age advanced and TCR beta diversity per million T cells fell, roughly linearly.

Each sample had at least 7 million PBMCs isolated. A J-beta primer mix and a sample-barcoded 5' primer were used in a second PCR of roughly 6 to 12 cycles. The template-switch adaptor was a 5' adaptor with 12 random nucleotides. It tagged each cDNA molecule. Using its own MiXCR run on the 5' RACE reads, TCRdb lists one record per CDR3 protein. The data contain roughly 900,000 distinct CDR3 sequences, about 48% of them singletons. This clonotype was counted a few times. Its antigen is as yet unknown. Germline loops: CDR1 MNHEY, CDR2 SMNVEV (reference sequence). V lost 7 bases to trimming and J lost 2 bases; unmatched junction nucleotides: 5. This CDR3 is 15 amino acids long.

This TCR was sampled from a man younger than 45 in good health. V usage is TRBV27 and J usage is TRBJ2-3; TRBD2 agrees at 11 bases. The material sequenced was blood. The CDR3 protein is CASTQTSGVTDTQYF. CDR3 coding DNA: TGTGCCAGCACCCAGACTAGCGGGGTCACAGATACGCAGTATTTT.